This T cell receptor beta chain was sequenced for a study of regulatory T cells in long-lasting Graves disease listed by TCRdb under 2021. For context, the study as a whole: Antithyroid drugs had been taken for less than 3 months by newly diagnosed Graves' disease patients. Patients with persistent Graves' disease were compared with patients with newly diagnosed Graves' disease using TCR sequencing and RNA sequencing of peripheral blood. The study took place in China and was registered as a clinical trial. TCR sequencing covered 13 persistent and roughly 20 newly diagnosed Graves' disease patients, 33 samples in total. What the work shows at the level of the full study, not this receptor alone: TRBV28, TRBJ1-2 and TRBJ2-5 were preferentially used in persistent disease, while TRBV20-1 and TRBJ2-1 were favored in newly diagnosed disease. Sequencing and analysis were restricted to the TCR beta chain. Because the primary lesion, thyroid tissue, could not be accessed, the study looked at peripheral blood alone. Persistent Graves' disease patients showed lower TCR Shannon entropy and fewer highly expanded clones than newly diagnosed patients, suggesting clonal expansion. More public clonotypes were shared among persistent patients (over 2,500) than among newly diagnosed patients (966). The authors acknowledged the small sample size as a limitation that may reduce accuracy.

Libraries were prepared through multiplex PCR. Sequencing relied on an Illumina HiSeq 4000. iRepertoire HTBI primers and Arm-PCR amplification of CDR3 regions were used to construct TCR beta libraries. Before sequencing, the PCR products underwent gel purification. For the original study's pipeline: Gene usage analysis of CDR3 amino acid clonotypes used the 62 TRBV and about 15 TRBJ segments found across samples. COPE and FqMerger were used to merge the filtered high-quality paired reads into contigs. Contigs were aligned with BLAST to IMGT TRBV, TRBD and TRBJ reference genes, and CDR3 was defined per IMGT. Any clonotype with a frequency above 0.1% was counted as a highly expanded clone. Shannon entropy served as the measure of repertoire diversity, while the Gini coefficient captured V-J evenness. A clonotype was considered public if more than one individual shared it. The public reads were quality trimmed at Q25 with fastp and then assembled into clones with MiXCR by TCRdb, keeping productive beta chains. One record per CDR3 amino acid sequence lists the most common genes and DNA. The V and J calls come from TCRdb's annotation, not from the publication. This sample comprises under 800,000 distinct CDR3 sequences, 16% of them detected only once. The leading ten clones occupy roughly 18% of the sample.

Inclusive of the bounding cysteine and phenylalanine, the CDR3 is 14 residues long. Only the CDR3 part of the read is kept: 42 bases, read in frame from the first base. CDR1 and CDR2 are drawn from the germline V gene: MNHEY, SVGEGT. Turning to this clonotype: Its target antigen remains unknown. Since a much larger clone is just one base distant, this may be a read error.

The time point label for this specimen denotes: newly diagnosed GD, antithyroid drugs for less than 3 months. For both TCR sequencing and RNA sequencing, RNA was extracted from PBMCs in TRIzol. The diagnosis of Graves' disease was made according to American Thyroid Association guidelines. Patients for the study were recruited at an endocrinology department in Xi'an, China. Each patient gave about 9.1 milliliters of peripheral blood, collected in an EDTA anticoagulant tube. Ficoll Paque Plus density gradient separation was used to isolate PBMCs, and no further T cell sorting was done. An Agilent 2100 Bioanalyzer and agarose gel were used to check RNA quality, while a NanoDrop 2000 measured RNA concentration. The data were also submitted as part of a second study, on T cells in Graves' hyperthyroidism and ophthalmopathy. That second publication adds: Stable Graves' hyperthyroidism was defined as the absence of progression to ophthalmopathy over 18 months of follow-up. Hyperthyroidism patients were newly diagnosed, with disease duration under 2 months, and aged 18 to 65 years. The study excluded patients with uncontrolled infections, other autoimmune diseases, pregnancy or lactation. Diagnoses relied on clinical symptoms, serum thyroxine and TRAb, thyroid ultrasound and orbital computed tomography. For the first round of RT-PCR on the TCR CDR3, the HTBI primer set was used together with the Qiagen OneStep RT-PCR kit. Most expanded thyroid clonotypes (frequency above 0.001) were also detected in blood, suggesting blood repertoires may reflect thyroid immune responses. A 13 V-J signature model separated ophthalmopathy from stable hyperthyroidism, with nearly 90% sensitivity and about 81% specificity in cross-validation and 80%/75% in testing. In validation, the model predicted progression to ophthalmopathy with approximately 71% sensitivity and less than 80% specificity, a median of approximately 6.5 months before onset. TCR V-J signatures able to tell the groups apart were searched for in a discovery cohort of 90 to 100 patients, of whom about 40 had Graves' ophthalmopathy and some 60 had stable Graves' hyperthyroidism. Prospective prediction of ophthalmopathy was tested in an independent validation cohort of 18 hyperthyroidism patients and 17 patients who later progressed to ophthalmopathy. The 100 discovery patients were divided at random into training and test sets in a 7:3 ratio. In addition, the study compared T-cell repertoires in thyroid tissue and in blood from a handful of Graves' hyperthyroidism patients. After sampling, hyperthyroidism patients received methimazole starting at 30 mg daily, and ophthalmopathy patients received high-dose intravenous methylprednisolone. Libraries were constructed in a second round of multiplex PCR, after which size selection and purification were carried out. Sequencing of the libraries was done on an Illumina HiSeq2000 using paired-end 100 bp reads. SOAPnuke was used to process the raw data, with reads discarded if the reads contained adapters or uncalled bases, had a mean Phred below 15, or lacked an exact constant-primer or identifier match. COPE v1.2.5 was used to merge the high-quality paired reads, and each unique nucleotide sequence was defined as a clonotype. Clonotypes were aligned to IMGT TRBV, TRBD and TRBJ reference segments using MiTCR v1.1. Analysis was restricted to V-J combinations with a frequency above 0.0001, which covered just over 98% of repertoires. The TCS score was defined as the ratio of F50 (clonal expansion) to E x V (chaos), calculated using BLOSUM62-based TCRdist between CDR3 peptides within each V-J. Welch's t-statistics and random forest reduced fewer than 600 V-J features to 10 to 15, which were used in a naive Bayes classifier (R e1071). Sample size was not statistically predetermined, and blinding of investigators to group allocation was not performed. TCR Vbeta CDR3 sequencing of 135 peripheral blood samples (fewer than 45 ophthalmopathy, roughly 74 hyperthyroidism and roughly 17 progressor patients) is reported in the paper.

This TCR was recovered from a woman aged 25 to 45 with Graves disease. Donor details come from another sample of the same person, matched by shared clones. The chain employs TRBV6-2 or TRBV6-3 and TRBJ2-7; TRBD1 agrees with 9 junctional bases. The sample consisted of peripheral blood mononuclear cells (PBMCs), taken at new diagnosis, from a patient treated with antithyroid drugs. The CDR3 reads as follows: CASRRLGQGNEQCF. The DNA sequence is TGTGCCAGCAGACGACTGGGACAGGGCAACGAGCAGTGCTTC.